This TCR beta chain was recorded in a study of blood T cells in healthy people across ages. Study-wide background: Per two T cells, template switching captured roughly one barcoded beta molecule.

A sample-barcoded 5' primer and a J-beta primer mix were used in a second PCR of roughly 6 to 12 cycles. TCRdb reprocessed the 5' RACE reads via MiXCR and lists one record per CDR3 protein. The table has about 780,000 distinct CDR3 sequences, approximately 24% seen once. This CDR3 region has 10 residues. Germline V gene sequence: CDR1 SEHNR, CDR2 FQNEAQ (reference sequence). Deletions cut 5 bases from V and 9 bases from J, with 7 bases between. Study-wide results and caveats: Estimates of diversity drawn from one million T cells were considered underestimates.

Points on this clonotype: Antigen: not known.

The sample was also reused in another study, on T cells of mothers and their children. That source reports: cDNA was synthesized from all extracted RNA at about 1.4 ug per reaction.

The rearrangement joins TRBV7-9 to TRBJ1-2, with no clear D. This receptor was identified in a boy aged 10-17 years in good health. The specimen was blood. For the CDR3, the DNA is TGTGCCAGCAGCCTGGGCAGCTACACCTTC. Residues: CASSLGSYTF.